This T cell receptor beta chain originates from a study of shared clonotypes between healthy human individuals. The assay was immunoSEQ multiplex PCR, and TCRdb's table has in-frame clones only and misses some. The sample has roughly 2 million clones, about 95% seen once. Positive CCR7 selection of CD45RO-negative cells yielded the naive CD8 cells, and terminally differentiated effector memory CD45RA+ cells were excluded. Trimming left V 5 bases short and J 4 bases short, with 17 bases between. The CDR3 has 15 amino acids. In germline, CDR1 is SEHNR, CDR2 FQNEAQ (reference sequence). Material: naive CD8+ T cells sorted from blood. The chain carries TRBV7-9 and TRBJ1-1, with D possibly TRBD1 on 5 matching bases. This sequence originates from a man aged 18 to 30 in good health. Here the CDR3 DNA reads TGTGCCAGCAGCGCAAAATGGGGCCGGGGCACTGAAGCTTTCTTT. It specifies CASSAKWGRGTEAFF. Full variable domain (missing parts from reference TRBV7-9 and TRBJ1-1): DTGVSQNPRHKITKRGQNVTFRCDPISEHNRLYWYRQTLGQGPEFLTYFQNEAQLEKSRLLSDRFSAERPKGSFSTLEIQRTEQGDSAMYLCASSAKWGRGTEAFFGQGTRLTVV.